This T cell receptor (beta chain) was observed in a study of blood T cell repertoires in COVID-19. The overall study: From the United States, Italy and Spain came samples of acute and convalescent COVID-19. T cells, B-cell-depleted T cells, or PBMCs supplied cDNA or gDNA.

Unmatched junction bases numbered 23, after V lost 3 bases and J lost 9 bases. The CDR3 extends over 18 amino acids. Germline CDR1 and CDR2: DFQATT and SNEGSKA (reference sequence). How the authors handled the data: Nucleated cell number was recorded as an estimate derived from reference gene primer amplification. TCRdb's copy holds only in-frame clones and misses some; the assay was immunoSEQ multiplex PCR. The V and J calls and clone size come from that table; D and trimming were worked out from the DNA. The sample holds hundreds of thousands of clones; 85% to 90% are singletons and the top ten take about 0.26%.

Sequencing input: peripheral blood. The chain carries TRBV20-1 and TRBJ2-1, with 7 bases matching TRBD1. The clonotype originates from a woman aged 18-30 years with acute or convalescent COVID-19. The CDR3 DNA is TGCAGTGCTAGTCCCCCCACCTCCGGGACAGCATTTCGAGGTGAGCAGTTCTTC. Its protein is CSASPPTSGTAFRGEQFF.